One and the same sample provided the 21 T cell receptor beta chains below, sequenced in a study of sequential checkpoint blockade in melanoma. Here immunoSEQ multiplex PCR was the method, and the copy in TCRdb shows in-frame clones only, minus some. The sample shows more than 30,000 clones, 32% of them seen only once. Treatment of the sample: randomized to nivolumab then ipilimumab (arm A) or the reverse (arm B). Specimen: tumor tissue (inferred from file names), collected from a patient given nivolumab and ipilimumab in sequence. The receptors come from a human donor with melanoma.

The V gene is TRBV18, the J gene TRBJ2-7; TRBD1 might be the D (6 bases). There are 14 residues in the CDR3. V gave up 3 bases and J gave up 6 bases, with 15 bases separating them. In germline, CDR1 is KGHSH, CDR2 LQKENI. The CDR3 spells CASSPAGALSEQYF. The CDR3, as DNA: TGTGCCAGCTCACCGGCAGGGGCGTTAAGCGAGCAGTACTTC.

The chain uses TRBV5-1 and TRBJ2-7; 7 nucleotides align to TRBD1. The V gene's germline CDR1 is SGHRS and CDR2 YFSETQ. V trimming: 4 bases; J trimming: 0 bases; junction bases outside the gene matches: 10. This CDR3 region has 16 residues. CDR3 DNA: TGCGCCAGCAGCCCTAATCCGGGACAGAGCTCCTACGAGCAGTACTTC. It translates to CASSPNPGQSSYEQYF. The whole variable domain, remainder taken from reference TRBV5-1 and TRBJ2-7, is KAGVTQTPRYLIKTRGQQVTLSCSPISGHRSVSWYQQTPGQGLQFLFEYFSETQRNKGNFPGRFSGRQFSNSRSEMNVSTLELGDSALYLCASSPNPGQSSYEQYFGPGTRLTVT.

This clone came up once. The V gene is TRBV29-1, the J gene TRBJ1-2; D is possibly TRBD1 (6 bases). Germline CDR1 reads SQVTM; CDR2 reads ANQGSEA. The CDR3 length is 14 residues. The V gene lost 1 base and the J gene lost 8 bases, with 17 bases spanning the gap. CDR3 amino acids: CSVEGWGAIEGYTF. The CDR3 DNA is TGCAGCGTTGAAGGTTGGGGGGCGATTGAAGGCTACACCTTC.

This clone was observed a few times. The J gene is TRBJ2-3, the V gene TRBV7-6; D is unclear. CDR1 SGHVS and CDR2 FNYEAQ come from the germline V gene. The CDR3 spans 16 residues. V gave up 3 bases and J gave up 0 bases, with 13 bases separating them. The chain's CDR3 is CASSLDGFPSTDTQYF. Here the CDR3 DNA reads TGTGCCAGCAGCTTGGACGGGTTTCCTAGCACAGATACGCAGTATTTT.

This clone came up a few times. This rearrangement joins TRBV6-8 to TRBJ1-1; the D gene is possibly TRBD1 (5 bases). V lost 6 bases and J lost 3, with 8 bases in between. Per germline, CDR1 MNHGY and CDR2 SAAAGT. The length of the CDR3 is 12 residues. The CDR3 region has the DNA TGTGCCAGCAGCGGGGGGTACACTGAAGCTTTCTTT. Its protein is CASSGGYTEAFF.

This clone was found once. The chain has TRBV5-1 and TRBJ2-5; D call uncertain. The CDR3 has 14 residues. CDR1 is SGHRS and CDR2 is YFSETQ in the germline V gene. V lost 4 bases and J lost 4, with 14 bases in between. CDR3 sequence: CASSPGLGTETQYF. As DNA, the CDR3 is TGCGCCAGCAGCCCCGGATTAGGAACAGAGACCCAGTACTTC. Using reference TRBV5-1 and TRBJ2-5 for the parts outside the CDR3, the full variable domain is KAGVTQTPRYLIKTRGQQVTLSCSPISGHRSVSWYQQTPGQGLQFLFEYFSETQRNKGNFPGRFSGRQFSNSRSEMNVSTLELGDSALYLCASSPGLGTETQYFGPGTRLLVL.

The chain recombines TRBV6-8 with TRBJ2-4; a possible D gene is TRBD2 (6 bases). The CDR3 loop spans 16 amino acids. The V gene's germline CDR1 is MNHGY and CDR2 SAAAGT. The V and J ends lost 5 bases and 2 bases respectively, with 16 bases between them. The CDR3 DNA reads TGTGCCAGCAGTCCCCGACTAGGTCAATCCAAAAACATTCAGTACTTC. It translates to CASSPRLGQSKNIQYF.

This clone was detected once. V and J are TRBV19 and TRBJ2-5; no reliable D call. The germline V gene has CDR1 LNHDA and CDR2 SQIVND (reference sequence). Trimming shortened V by 4 bases and J by 0 bases, and 12 bases separated the two germline ends. The CDR3 is 15 residues long. The CDR3 DNA reads as TGTGCCAGTAGTACGCCCGACAAGTACCAAGAGACCCAGTACTTC. Protein: CASSTPDKYQETQYF.

This chain connects TRBV19 to TRBJ1-5, with D possibly matching TRBD1 (5 bases). Trimming stripped 7 bases from V and 4 bases from J, with 20 bases between. The germline V gene encodes CDR1 LNHDA and CDR2 SQIVND (reference sequence). CDR3 length: 16 amino acids. The DNA of the CDR3 is TGTGCCAGTACCCCATTGGGCAGGGTTGGAAATCAGCCCCAGCATTTT. Its protein is CASTPLGRVGNQPQHF.

This chain joins TRBV11-3 and TRBJ1-3, with 9 bases aligning to TRBD1. Germline values: CDR1 SGHNT, CDR2 YENEEA. V lost 6 bases, J lost 2 bases, and 2 bases stayed unmatched. The CDR3 consists of 14 residues. The CDR3 sequence: CASRRQGAGNTIYF. CDR3 coding DNA: TGTGCCAGCAGGAGACAGGGGGCTGGAAACACCATATATTTT.

The sample holds a few counts of this clone. The V and J genes are TRBV4-1 and TRBJ1-4; no clear D. V was pared by 3 bases and J by 8 bases, with 13 bases between. Germline V gives CDR1 MGHRA, CDR2 YSYEKL. This CDR3 region has 14 residues. This CDR3 is CASSHFLGAEKLFF. In DNA, the CDR3 is TGCGCCAGCAGCCACTTCCTTGGCGCAGAAAAACTGTTTTTT.

V is TRBV29-1 and J is TRBJ2-2; D possibly corresponds to TRBD2 (6 bases). The CDR3 totals 16 residues. Germline V gene data show CDR1 as SQVTM and CDR2 as ANQGSEA. Trimming took 5 bases from V and 8 from J, leaving 24 bases between them. The CDR3 protein is CSVPLRLVGAGGELFF. The CDR3 DNA sequence: TGCAGCGTTCCCCTAAGACTAGTCGGGGCTGGGGGGGAGCTGTTTTTT.

The chain uses TRBV6-7 and TRBJ1-6, with D hard to call. TRBV6-7 is flagged as an ORF with uncertain function. The CDR3 has 14 residues. V lost 8 bases and J lost 6, with 14 bases in between. CDR3 loop: CASVQLGSNSPLHF. The DNA of the CDR3 is TGTGCCAGCGTTCAGCTTGGAAGTAATTCACCCCTCCACTTT.

This clone was recorded a few times. V gene TRBV10-3 combines with J gene TRBJ2-2, with D unclear. From germline, CDR1 is ENHRY and CDR2 SYGVKD. V dropped 10 bases and J dropped 6 bases, with 15 bases sitting between them. This CDR3 is built from 13 residues. CDR3 bases: TGTGCCAGCGCGATAGTAAGGCCCGGGGAGCTGTTTTTT. Protein sequence: CASAIVRPGELFF.

J is TRBJ1-2 and V is TRBV28; the D is unclear. This CDR3 region has 15 residues. Germline CDR1 is MDHEN and CDR2 is SYDVKM. Trimming stripped 3 bases from V and 0 bases from J, with 11 bases between. Here the CDR3 DNA reads TGTGCCAGCAGTTTTCACGGCACTTCTAACTATGGCTACACCTTC. Protein product: CASSFHGTSNYGYTF.

This sequence joins TRBV6-8 and TRBJ1-1, with D perhaps matching TRBD1 (6 bases). There are 15 residues in the CDR3. V lost 6 bases and J 7 bases, leaving 21 bases between the germline ends. CDR1 is MNHGY, CDR2 SAAAGT, per germline. The CDR3 loop is CASREQASGAVEAFF. For the CDR3, the DNA is TGTGCCAGCAGGGAACAAGCCTCAGGGGCCGTTGAAGCTTTCTTT.

V and J are TRBV9 and TRBJ2-7; 9 nucleotides align to TRBD1. This CDR3 has 15 amino acids. CDR1 is SGDLS and CDR2 is YYNGEE in the germline V gene. Trimming cost V 0 bases and J 2 bases; bases outside gene matches: 3. CDR3 DNA: TGTGCCAGCAGCGTAGGGGGACAGGGAACCTACGAGCAGTACTTC. Translation gives CASSVGGQGTYEQYF.

This clone has just a few counts. This chain uses TRBV30 with TRBJ2-7; 13 bases match TRBD2. Germline V lookup: CDR1 GTSNPN, CDR2 SVGIG (reference sequence). Trimming at V came to 5 bases and at J to 5 bases, leaving 3 bases not matched to a gene. This CDR3 is built from 13 residues. Here the CDR3 DNA reads TGTGCCTGGGGGACTAGCGGGGCCAACGAGCAGTACTTC. Translated: CAWGTSGANEQYF.

The chain carries TRBV14 and TRBJ2-3; D remains ambiguous. Germline CDR1 SGHDN, CDR2 FVKESK. Trimming took 0 bases from V and 0 from J, leaving 7 bases between them. This CDR3 is 15 amino acids long. CDR3 sequence: CASSQEPSSTDTQYF. The CDR3 DNA reads TGTGCCAGCAGCCAAGAGCCTTCTAGCACAGATACGCAGTATTTT.

The chain links TRBV6-8 to TRBJ1-6; 7 bases match TRBD1. CDR3 length: 12 amino acids. Trimming took 9 bases from V and 8 from J; bases not matched to a gene: 4. The germline CDR1 and CDR2 sequences are MNHGY and SAAAGT. This chain's CDR3 is CASTTGHSPLHF. In DNA, the CDR3 is TGTGCCAGTACGACAGGGCATTCACCCCTCCACTTT.

The chain employs TRBV6-8 and TRBJ2-3; D ambiguous. Germline V CDR1 and CDR2: MNHGY, SAAAGT. CDR3 length equals 15 residues. V lost 0 bases and J 2 bases, leaving 9 bases between the germline ends. CDR3 residues: CASSYSRLPTDTQYF. The CDR3 DNA is TGTGCCAGCAGTTACTCCCGTCTTCCCACAGATACGCAGTATTTT.